This TCR beta chain originates from a study of brain T cells in children with intractable seizures. General study results and limits: Pre- and post-surgery blood differed in depth, so pre-surgery absences may be undersampling.

The table came from immunoSEQ multiplex PCR; TCRdb's copy has only in-frame clones and leaves some out. The data show about 110,000 clones, approximately 94% seen once. Sequencing was limited to surgery cases with top T cell transcript signatures in brain tissue. As for this clone: Its specificity is unknown.

This CDR3 is built from 15 residues. The V gene's germline CDR1 is SGHTA and CDR2 FQGNSA. The V end was cut by 3 bases, the J end by 0 bases, with 9 bases between. The sample in question was peripheral blood, obtained at surgery. The chain uses TRBV7-2 and TRBJ1-3; possibly TRBD1 for D (6 bases). The sequence was collected from a boy under two years old with hemimegalencephaly and intractable seizures. The CDR3 spells CASSFGGLSGNTIYF. The CDR3 DNA sequence: TGTGCCAGCAGCTTTGGGGGGCTCTCTGGAAACACCATATATTTT.